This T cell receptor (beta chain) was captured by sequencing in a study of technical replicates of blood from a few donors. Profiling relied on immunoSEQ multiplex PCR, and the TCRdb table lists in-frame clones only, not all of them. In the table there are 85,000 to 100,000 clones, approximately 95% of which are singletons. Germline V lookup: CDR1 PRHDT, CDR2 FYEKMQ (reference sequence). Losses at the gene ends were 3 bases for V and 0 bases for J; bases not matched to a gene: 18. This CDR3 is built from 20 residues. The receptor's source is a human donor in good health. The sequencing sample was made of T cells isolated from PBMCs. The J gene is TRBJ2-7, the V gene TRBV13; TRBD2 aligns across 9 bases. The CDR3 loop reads CASSFKFGEIAGEISYEQYF. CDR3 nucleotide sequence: TGTGCCAGCAGCTTTAAGTTTGGGGAAATAGCGGGAGAAATCTCCTACGAGCAGTACTTC.